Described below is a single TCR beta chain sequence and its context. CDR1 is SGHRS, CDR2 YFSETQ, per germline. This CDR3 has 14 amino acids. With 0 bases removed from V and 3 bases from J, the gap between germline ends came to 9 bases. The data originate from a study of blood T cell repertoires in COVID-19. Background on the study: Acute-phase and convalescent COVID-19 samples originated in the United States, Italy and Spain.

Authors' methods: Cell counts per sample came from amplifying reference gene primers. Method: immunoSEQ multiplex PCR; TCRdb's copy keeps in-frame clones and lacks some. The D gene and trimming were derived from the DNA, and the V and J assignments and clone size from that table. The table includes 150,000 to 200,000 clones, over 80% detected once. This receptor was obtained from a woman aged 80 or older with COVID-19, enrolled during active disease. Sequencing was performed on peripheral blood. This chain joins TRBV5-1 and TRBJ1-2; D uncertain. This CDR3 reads CASSLGLGDYGYTF. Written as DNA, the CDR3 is TGCGCCAGCAGCTTGGGTCTCGGGGACTATGGCTACACCTTC.